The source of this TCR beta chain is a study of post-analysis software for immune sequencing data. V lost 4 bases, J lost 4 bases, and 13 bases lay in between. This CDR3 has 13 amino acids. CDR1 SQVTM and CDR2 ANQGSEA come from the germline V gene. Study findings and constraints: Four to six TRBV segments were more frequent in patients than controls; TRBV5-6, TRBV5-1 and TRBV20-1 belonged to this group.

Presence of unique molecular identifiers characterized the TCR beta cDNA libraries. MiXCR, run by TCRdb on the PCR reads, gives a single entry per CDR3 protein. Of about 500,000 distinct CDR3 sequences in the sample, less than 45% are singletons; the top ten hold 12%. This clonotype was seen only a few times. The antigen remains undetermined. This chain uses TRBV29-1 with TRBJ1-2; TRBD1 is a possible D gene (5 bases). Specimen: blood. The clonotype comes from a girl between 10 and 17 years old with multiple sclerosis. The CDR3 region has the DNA TGCAGCGTTGCCTCAGAGGGGACCTATGGCTACACCTTC. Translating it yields CSVASEGTYGYTF.